This entry features one T cell receptor (beta chain) sequence. Method: immunoSEQ multiplex PCR; TCRdb's copy keeps in-frame clones and lacks some. The sample consists of more than 300,000 clones, around 83% of them appearing once. These data are taken from a study of Ad26.COV2.S vaccination and SARS-CoV-2 variants. Germline V gene sequence: CDR1 MNHEY, CDR2 SMNVEV (reference sequence). V shed 2 bases and J shed 1 base, with 8 bases lying between them. The CDR3 contains 14 residues. Treatment: 15 to 20 received Ad26.COV2.S at low or high dose, single or two shots; about 5 received placebo; per-sample allocation not given. Sample collection was performed on day 63 after the first vaccine or placebo injection. An Ad26 vector expressing Wuhan-strain SARS-CoV-2 spike served as the vaccine.

Sequenced material: peripheral blood, taken in a trial of Ad26.COV2.S vaccine versus placebo. The V and J genes are TRBV27 and TRBJ1-1, with D possibly being TRBD1 (6 bases). This clonotype was sampled from a person between 18 and 59 years old who received the Ad26.COV2.S COVID-19 vaccine or a placebo. DNA for the CDR3: TGTGCCAGCAGTTTAAGGGGACAGAACACTGAAGCTTTCTTT. Translating gives CASSLRGQNTEAFF.